Below, 5 T cell receptor beta chains from the same sample are listed, as sequenced in a study of T cell responses to AZD1222 COVID-19 vaccine. The method was immunoSEQ multiplex PCR; TCRdb's version includes in-frame clones alone and lacks a portion of them. The table shows some 150,000 clones, with about nine tenths occurring only once. Sequences were derived from peripheral blood, sampled on day 0 of AZD1222 vaccination. Receptor source: an adult in good health.

The gene calls are TRBV11-3 and TRBJ2-5, with D possibly being TRBD2 (6 bases). Trimming left V 2 bases short and J 5 bases short, with 30 bases between. The CDR3 runs to 20 residues. Germline CDR1 is SGHNT and CDR2 is YENEEA. CDR3 nucleotide sequence: TGTGCCAGCAGCTTATGTGCTCGATCCGGGCCACAGGCTGGGGGGGAGACCCAGTACTTC. Amino acids: CASSLCARSGPQAGGETQYF. The full variable domain, with the rest looked up from reference TRBV11-3 and TRBJ2-5, is EAGVVQSPRYKIIEKKQPVAFWCNPISGHNTLYWYLQNLGQGPELLIRYENEEAVDDSQLPKDRFSAERLKGVDSTLKIQPAELGDSAVYLCASSLCARSGPQAGGETQYFGPGTRLLVL.

Concerning this clone: An end of the junction differs from the germline gene, which may be a read error. This sequence joins TRBV6-5 and TRBJ1-5; D gene ambiguous. Germline loops: CDR1 MNHEY, CDR2 SVGAGI. The CDR3 extends over 14 amino acids. The CDR3 reads CASSPPGGNQPQHF. CDR3 DNA: TGTGCTAGCAGTCCCCCGGGAGGCAATCAGCCCCAGCATTTT.

The chain combines TRBV7-2 with TRBJ2-5, with 10 nucleotides matching TRBD2. The CDR3 totals 17 residues. CDR1 SGHTA and CDR2 FQGNSA come from the germline V gene. J was trimmed by 1 base and V by 4 bases; bases with no gene match: 9. CDR3 bases: TGTGCCAGCAGCTCCCTAGCGGGAGAGTTAGGCCAAGAGACCCAGTACTTC. Translation: CASSSLAGELGQETQYF.

The gene calls are TRBV28 and TRBJ1-2; unclear D gene. The V and J ends lost 2 bases and 7 bases respectively, with 17 bases between them. CDR1 and CDR2 from the germline V gene are MDHEN and SYDVKM. CDR3 size: 15 residues. CDR3 nucleotide sequence: TGTGCCAGCAGTTTAACTCCAGTCCGTAGCAGTGGCTACACCTTC. Protein: CASSLTPVRSSGYTF.

The chain couples TRBV28 to TRBJ2-1; 7 bases agree with TRBD2. Per germline, CDR1 MDHEN and CDR2 SYDVKM. The CDR3 consists of 16 residues. J lost 2 bases, V lost 1 base, and 5 bases had no gene match. The CDR3, as DNA: TGTGCCAGCAGTTTATCTTCCGGGAGGACCTACAATGAGCAGTTCTTC. This translates into CASSLSSGRTYNEQFF.